This T cell receptor (beta chain) emerged from a study of blood T cell repertoires in COVID-19. About the research overall: Italy, Spain and the United States were the sources of the convalescent and acute COVID-19 samples. PBMCs, B-cell-depleted T cells, or T cells were the source of the cDNA or gDNA that made up the material.

CDR1 and CDR2 from the germline V gene are LNHNV and YYDKDF (reference sequence). Trimming took 0 bases from V and 8 from J, leaving 11 bases between them. The CDR3 is 14 amino acids. Only in-frame clones appear in the TCRdb table, and some are missing; sequencing was by immunoSEQ multiplex PCR. The sample has 130,000 to 150,000 clones; over 75% are singletons. Sequencing was carried out using peripheral blood. The chain has TRBV15 and TRBJ2-4; unclear D gene. The TCR comes from a man aged 55 to 69 with active or convalescent COVID-19. The chain's CDR3 is CATSRDRPADIQYF. The DNA of the CDR3 is TGTGCCACCAGCAGAGATCGACCGGCGGACATTCAGTACTTC.